One sample yielded the 26 T cell receptor beta chains listed below, sequenced in a study of T-cell reconstitution after alpha-beta-depleted transplantation in children. The TCRbeta library was prepared with unique molecular identifiers. TCRdb re-called the PCR reads through MiXCR, storing one row per CDR3 protein. In the table there are 490,000 or so distinct CDR3 sequences, roughly an eighth of which are singletons. This material consisted of PBMCs from the stem cell graft donor, taken from the stem cell graft. These receptors were taken from a human donor who donated a stem cell graft to a child with combined immunodeficiency.

V and J are TRBV5-1 and TRBJ2-3; D remains ambiguous. CDR1 and CDR2 (germline): SGHRS, YFSETQ. The V gene lost 4 bases and the J gene lost 5 bases, with 11 bases spanning the gap. This CDR3 contains 13 residues. CDR3: CASSLYTEDTQYF. DNA of the CDR3: TGCGCCAGCAGCCTCTACACCGAAGATACGCAGTATTTT. Filled out from reference TRBV5-1 and TRBJ2-3, the complete variable domain reads KAGVTQTPRYLIKTRGQQVTLSCSPISGHRSVSWYQQTPGQGLQFLFEYFSETQRNKGNFPGRFSGRQFSNSRSEMNVSTLELGDSALYLCASSLYTEDTQYFGPGTRLTVL.

This clonotype was counted only a few times. V and J are TRBV6-2 or TRBV6-3 and TRBJ1-1, with D unresolved. The V gene lost 4 bases and the J gene lost 8 bases, with 8 bases spanning the gap. CDR1 is MNHEY and CDR2 is SVGEGT in the germline V gene. The CDR3 is 11 amino acids. The CDR3 region is CASSFPGEAFF. The CDR3 DNA sequence: TGTGCCAGCAGTTTTCCGGGCGAAGCTTTCTTT.

The chain combines TRBV24-1 with TRBJ2-1, with 7 bases that match TRBD2. This CDR3 has 14 amino acids. After removal of 3 bases from V and 9 bases from J, the junction contained 7 bases not matched to a gene. Germline values: CDR1 KGHDR, CDR2 SFDVKD. Here the CDR3 reads CATSDEGLGVEQFF. The CDR3 DNA reads TGTGCCACCAGTGATGAAGGACTAGGTGTTGAGCAGTTCTTC.

The gene calls are TRBV20-1 and TRBJ2-7; TRBD1 matches at 7 bases. Germline CDR1 reads DFQATT; CDR2 reads SNEGSKA (reference sequence). The trim removed 5 bases at V and 3 bases at J, leaving 10 bases unmatched. This CDR3 has 14 amino acids. The CDR3 region has the DNA TGCAGTGCTCCAGGGACAGCGAACCACTACGAGCAGTACTTC. This gives the protein CSAPGTANHYEQYF.

This clonotype occurred a few times. The chain links TRBV29-1 to TRBJ2-1; 8 bases line up with TRBD2. Losses at the gene ends were 6 bases for V and 3 bases for J; bases not matched to a gene: 7. Germline CDR1 is SQVTM and CDR2 is ANQGSEA. CDR3 length: 14 residues. The CDR3 nucleotides read TGCAGCGTAAGGCTAGCGGGCTTCTACAATGAGCAGTTCTTC. It codes for CSVRLAGFYNEQFF.

This clonotype was recorded a few times. The gene calls are TRBV5-1 and TRBJ2-1; 9 nucleotides line up with TRBD2. The V gene end was trimmed by 0 bases and the J gene end by 3 bases; junction bases not matched to a gene: 7. CDR1 is SGHRS and CDR2 is YFSETQ in the germline V gene. The CDR3 sequence is 17 residues long. CDR3 residues: CASSLEGSSGIYNEQFF. The CDR3 DNA sequence: TGCGCCAGCAGCTTGGAGGGGTCTAGCGGGATCTACAATGAGCAGTTCTTC.

This clonotype was picked up many times. The chain recombines TRBV29-1 with TRBJ2-1; D is possibly TRBD2 (5 bases). CDR1 and CDR2 from the germline V gene are SQVTM and ANQGSEA. V lost 8 bases to trimming and J lost 6 bases, with 23 bases between them. There are 15 residues in the CDR3. CDR3 amino acids: CSLTKAVSPLNEQFF. Here the CDR3 DNA reads TGCAGCTTAACAAAAGCGGTTTCCCCCCTCAATGAGCAGTTCTTC.

In this sample, this clonotype turned up a few times. This rearrangement joins TRBV7-9 to TRBJ1-5; 9 positions match TRBD1. The V segment lost 3 bases and the J segment 3 bases; nucleotides outside the gene matches: 3. The CDR3 totals 15 residues. The germline V gene encodes CDR1 SEHNR and CDR2 FQNEAQ (reference sequence). The CDR3 DNA sequence: TGTGCCAGCAGCTTGGGACAGGGTGACAATCAGCCCCAGCATTTT. This sequence encodes CASSLGQGDNQPQHF.

V gene TRBV13 combines with J gene TRBJ2-1, with a tentative D call TRBD1 (5 bases). The germline CDR1 and CDR2 sequences are PRHDT and FYEKMQ (reference sequence). The CDR3 extends over 15 amino acids. The V and J ends lost 5 bases and 0 bases respectively, with 11 bases between them. CDR3 bases: TGTGCCAGCAGCCAGACAGCCCGCTCCTACAATGAGCAGTTCTTC. This sequence encodes CASSQTARSYNEQFF.

This chain joins TRBV6-5 and TRBJ1-5; the D gene is possibly TRBD1 (5 bases). The CDR3 has 18 residues. Trimming cost V 0 bases and J 2 bases, with 17 bases left between them. CDR1 and CDR2 from the germline V gene are MNHEY and SVGAGI. As DNA, the CDR3 is TGTGCCAGCAGTTACTCGAGAGGCAGGGCAGAGGGCAATCAGCCCCAGCATTTT. Translating it yields CASSYSRGRAEGNQPQHF.

The chain uses TRBV5-1 and TRBJ2-5, with 7 bases lining up with TRBD1. CDR1 SGHRS and CDR2 YFSETQ come from the germline V gene. This CDR3 has 14 residues. The V and J ends lost 3 bases and 3 bases, in that order; junction bases with no gene match: 5. The CDR3: CASSWAGTEETQYF. The CDR3 DNA is TGCGCCAGCAGCTGGGCCGGGACAGAAGAGACCCAGTACTTC. The whole variable domain, filled in from reference TRBV5-1 and TRBJ2-5, reads KAGVTQTPRYLIKTRGQQVTLSCSPISGHRSVSWYQQTPGQGLQFLFEYFSETQRNKGNFPGRFSGRQFSNSRSEMNVSTLELGDSALYLCASSWAGTEETQYFGPGTRLLVL.

This clonotype was observed a few times. This sequence joins TRBV2 and TRBJ2-2; D is possibly TRBD1 or TRBD2 (6 bases each). The CDR3 sequence is 16 residues long. CDR1 is SNHLY, CDR2 FYNNEI, per germline. V lost 6 bases and J 10 bases, leaving 24 bases between the germline ends. The CDR3 DNA sequence: TGTGCCAGCAGACGGGGGCAGGGGATGCGTATGGAGGAGCTGTTTTTT. Translated: CASRRGQGMRMEELFF.

This clonotype was found many times. CDR3 sequence reads: CASSYLAGGTGELFF. The CDR3 nucleotides are TGTGCCAGCAGTTATCTGGCAGGGGGAACCGGGGAGCTGTTTTTT. J is TRBJ2-2 and V is TRBV6-5; 7 bases are shared with TRBD1. CDR1 and CDR2 from the germline V gene are MNHEY and SVGAGI. V was clipped by 3 bases and J by 5 bases; unmatched bases: 6. The CDR3 has 15 residues.

This clonotype was observed many times. This chain uses TRBV5-6 with TRBJ2-1; D is perhaps TRBD1 (5 bases). Trimming pared 4 bases from V and 3 bases from J, leaving 14 bases between. Germline V gene sequence: CDR1 SGHDT, CDR2 YYEEEE. The CDR3 totals 15 residues. Here the CDR3 reads CASSPYQGIYNEQFF. CDR3 in DNA: TGTGCCAGCAGCCCGTACCAGGGTATCTACAATGAGCAGTTCTTC.

The chain uses TRBV5-6 and TRBJ2-1; D may be TRBD2 (5 bases). The V and J ends lost 4 bases and 9 bases respectively, with 20 bases between them. Germline V CDR1 and CDR2: SGHDT, YYEEEE. CDR3 length equals 15 residues. The CDR3 region is CASSPGLLAASEQFF. The CDR3 coding sequence is TGTGCCAGCAGCCCTGGGCTGCTAGCAGCCTCTGAGCAGTTCTTC.

This clonotype was picked up many times. The V and J genes are TRBV20-1 and TRBJ2-7, with TRBD1 as a possible D gene (6 bases). Germline-derived CDR1 and CDR2 are DFQATT and SNEGSKA (reference sequence). V was trimmed by 3 bases and J by 2 bases, leaving 14 bases between them. The CDR3 contains 14 residues. CDR3 nucleotide sequence: TGCAGTGCTAGTCCGCAGGGGAAGCCCTACGAGCAGTACTTC. It is translated as CSASPQGKPYEQYF.

The chain carries TRBV24-1 and TRBJ2-1; 8 nucleotides match TRBD2. With V trimmed by 0 bases and J by 5 bases, 8 bases remained unmatched. Looked up from germline, CDR1 is KGHDR and CDR2 is SFDVKD. The CDR3 extends over 17 amino acids. The DNA of the CDR3 is TGTGCCACCAGTGATTTGTCGGGAGCGGGAGAAAACAATGAGCAGTTCTTC. It is translated as CATSDLSGAGENNEQFF.

This clonotype showed up many times. The rearrangement uses TRBV10-2 and TRBJ2-3, with D perhaps matching TRBD2 (5 bases). The CDR3 totals 15 residues. Trimming removed 9 bases from V and 2 bases from J, with 18 bases in between. Germline CDR1 is WSHSY and CDR2 is SAAADI. The CDR3 spells CASRVGRWDTDTQYF. DNA for the CDR3: TGCGCCAGTAGAGTGGGGAGATGGGACACAGATACGCAGTATTTT.

The gene calls are TRBV5-1 and TRBJ1-6; D call uncertain. Trimming cost V 3 bases and J 5 bases, with 9 bases left between them. This CDR3 spans 14 amino acids. Germline V gene data show CDR1 as SGHRS and CDR2 as YFSETQ. As DNA, the CDR3 is TGCGCCAGCAGCTCGGGCTTCGATAATTCACCCCTCCACTTT. Its protein product is CASSSGFDNSPLHF.

This clonotype was found a few times. The CDR3 region has the DNA TGCGCCAGCAGCCAATCCCCCTATTCCCGGGCGGCCACTGAAGCTTTCTTT. This gives the protein CASSQSPYSRAATEAFF. The rearrangement uses TRBV4-1 and TRBJ1-1; D is undetermined. There are 17 residues in the CDR3. The V and J ends lost 2 bases and 4 bases respectively, with 20 bases between them. Germline CDR1 reads MGHRA; CDR2 reads YSYEKL.

This clonotype was detected many times. V gene TRBV12-3 or TRBV12-4 combines with J gene TRBJ2-3, with D possibly being TRBD2 (5 bases). V was pared by 3 bases and J by 0 bases, with 10 bases between. The CDR3 is 15 amino acids. The CDR3 sequence is CASSFGRTSTDTQYF. As DNA, the CDR3 is TGTGCCAGCAGTTTTGGGCGGACTAGCACAGATACGCAGTATTTT.

This clonotype was observed a few times. The rearrangement uses TRBV10-3 and TRBJ2-3; TRBD2 agrees at 12 bases. The ends lost 10 bases at V and 1 base at J; junction bases unmatched: 15. CDR1 and CDR2 (germline): ENHRY, SYGVKD. The CDR3 spans 18 residues. CDR3 DNA sequence: TGTGCCACCTCGGGGCTAGCGGGGGGGGGAGGGGGCACAGATACGCAGTATTTT. This codes for CATSGLAGGGGGTDTQYF.

This clonotype has only a few counts. V gene TRBV6-1 combines with J gene TRBJ2-4, with D possibly TRBD1 on 6 matching bases. With 6 bases removed from V and 1 base from J, the gap between germline ends came to 16 bases. Germline CDR1 is MNHNS and CDR2 is SASEGT. The CDR3 totals 16 residues. CDR3 amino acids: CASSGQSQAAKNIQYF. For the CDR3, the DNA is TGTGCCAGCAGCGGACAGTCCCAGGCGGCCAAAAACATTCAGTACTTC.

CDR3 DNA sequence: TGTGCCAGCAGTTTTGGTAGGGCAGGAGAGCAGTACTTC. Translated: CASSFGRAGEQYF. The J gene is TRBJ2-7, the V gene TRBV6-6, with D unclear. The CDR3 runs 13 residues. The V gene lost 4 bases and the J gene lost 7 bases, with 14 bases spanning the gap. Germline CDR1 reads MNHNY; CDR2 reads SVGAGI (reference sequence).

The chain couples TRBV24-1 to TRBJ2-2, with 11 bases lining up with TRBD1. CDR1 KGHDR and CDR2 SFDVKD come from the germline V gene. This CDR3 has 15 amino acids. Trimming removed 8 bases from V and 2 bases from J; junction bases left unmatched: 3. CDR3 residues: CATKGQGANTGELFF. DNA for the CDR3: TGTGCCACCAAAGGACAGGGGGCAAACACCGGGGAGCTGTTTTTT.

A few counts support this clonotype. The V and J genes are TRBV11-2 and TRBJ2-1, with TRBD2 identical over 9 bases. The CDR3 extends over 13 amino acids. Germline lookup yields CDR1 SGHAT and CDR2 FQNNGV. After removal of 8 bases from V and 2 bases from J, the junction contained 1 base not matched to a gene. CDR3 in DNA: TGTGCCAGCCGCGGGGGGGCCTACAATGAGCAGTTCTTC. Translated: CASRGGAYNEQFF.